These 6 T cell receptor beta chains originate from one sample sequenced in a study. Each CDR3 protein gets one entry after TCRdb re-called the 5' RACE reads with MiXCR. The data hold several thousand distinct CDR3 sequences, with around 66% observed a single time. Sequencing was performed on memory CD4+ T cells sorted from a lymph node. Stated subset: memory CD4+ T cells, CD4+CD45RO+CD25-. These receptors were collected from a female donor with breast cancer.

In regard to this clonotype: A read error is possible here, since a much larger clone lies one base away. The chain couples TRBV12-3 or TRBV12-4 to TRBJ1-1; D not resolved. Trimming shortened V by 1 base and J by 5 bases, and 11 bases separated the two germline ends. The CDR3 runs 14 residues. The CDR3: CASSLVPPVTEAFF. The CDR3 coding sequence is TGTGCCAGCAGTTTAGTCCCCCCGGTGACTGAAGCTTTCTTT.

The chain employs TRBV12-3 or TRBV12-4 and TRBJ1-2, with a tentative D call TRBD1 (5 bases). CDR3 length: 15 residues. Trimming shortened V by 4 bases and J by 0 bases, and 12 bases separated the two germline ends. The DNA of the CDR3 is TGTGCCAGCAGTTCCAGGGAAAACCCTAACTATGGCTACACCTTC. It codes for CASSSRENPNYGYTF.

The table lists this clonotype with a count of one. The chain uses TRBV20-1 and TRBJ2-7; TRBD1 or TRBD2 may be the D gene (6 bases each). Trimming removed 5 bases from V and 4 bases from J, with 18 bases in between. The length of the CDR3 is 14 residues. Germline CDR1 and CDR2: DFQATT and SNEGSKA (reference sequence). The CDR3 nucleotides are TGCAGTGCTTACAGTCGGGGGCCCGCATACGAGCAGTACTTC. It yields the protein CSAYSRGPAYEQYF.

The J gene is TRBJ1-2, the V gene TRBV20-1, with 9 bases lining up with TRBD1. Germline-derived CDR1 and CDR2 are DFQATT and SNEGSKA (reference sequence). The CDR3 loop spans 10 amino acids. Here the CDR3 DNA reads TGCAGCCCGACAGGGGGTGGCTACACCTTC. It translates to CSPTGGGYTF.

This chain joins TRBV10-3 and TRBJ2-1, with D possibly being TRBD2 (5 bases). Germline CDR1 ENHRY, CDR2 SYGVKD. The CDR3 sequence is 13 residues long. Trimming shortened V by 6 bases and J by 9 bases, and 15 bases separated the two germline ends. The CDR3 nucleotides are TGTGCCATCAGGGGAGCCCCGACAAGTGAGCAGTTCTTC. This codes for CAIRGAPTSEQFF.

In regard to this clonotype: The junction differs from germline at one of its ends, possibly a read error. V is TRBV29-1 and J is TRBJ1-5, with 7 bases lining up with TRBD1. Germline CDR1 SQVTM, CDR2 ANQGSEA. This CDR3 has 14 residues. The DNA for the CDR3 is TGCAGCGTGCGGACAGGCGGCGGGAATCAGCCCCAGCATTTC. It translates to CSVRTGGGNQPQHF.